This T cell receptor beta chain was sequenced during a study of response to subunit inactivated influenza vaccine. General study points: Seasonal influenza vaccination, on each occasion, was suggested by the authors to recruit few new T cells.

A remark on this clonotype: Its cognate antigen is unknown.

The CDR3 is made up of 15 amino acids. V was clipped by 2 bases and J by 2 bases, with 12 bases between them. TCRdb used MiXCR to reprocess the RT-PCR reads, holding one entry per CDR3 protein. The sample yields some 640,000 distinct CDR3 sequences, 14% seen once. The clonotype originates from a man aged 45-65 years who received an inactivated influenza vaccine. The rearrangement links TRBV12-3 or TRBV12-4 to TRBJ1-2; no firm D call. The sample here was PBMCs from blood, taken 14 to 15 days before vaccination. Written as DNA, the CDR3 is TGTGCCAGCAGTTTACTTGGGCCGGGGAACTATGGCTACACCTTC. This translates into CASSLLGPGNYGYTF.